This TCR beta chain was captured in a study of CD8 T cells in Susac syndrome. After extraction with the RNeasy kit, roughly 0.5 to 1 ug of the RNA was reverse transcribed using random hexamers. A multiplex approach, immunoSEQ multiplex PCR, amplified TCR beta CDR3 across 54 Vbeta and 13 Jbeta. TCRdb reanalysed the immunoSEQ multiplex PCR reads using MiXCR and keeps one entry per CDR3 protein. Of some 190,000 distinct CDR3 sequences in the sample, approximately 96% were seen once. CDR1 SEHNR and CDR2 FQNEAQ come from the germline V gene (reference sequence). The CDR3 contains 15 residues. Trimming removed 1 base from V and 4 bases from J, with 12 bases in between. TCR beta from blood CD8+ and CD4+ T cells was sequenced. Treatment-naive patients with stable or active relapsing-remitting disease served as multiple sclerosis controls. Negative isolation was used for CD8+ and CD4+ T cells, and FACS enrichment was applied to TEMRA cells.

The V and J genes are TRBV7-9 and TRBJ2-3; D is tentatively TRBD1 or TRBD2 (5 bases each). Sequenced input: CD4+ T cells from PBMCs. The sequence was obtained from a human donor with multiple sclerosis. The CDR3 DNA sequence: TGTGCCAGCAGCTTAGGAGGGACGGTATCAGATACGCAGTATTTT. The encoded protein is CASSLGGTVSDTQYF.